This T cell receptor (beta chain) was identified during a study of CD8 T cells in Susac syndrome. The CDR3 totals 14 residues. Trimming took off 3 bases at V and 9 bases at J, with 15 bases between the two ends. Reverse transcription of roughly 0.5 to 1 ug RNA was performed with random hexamers. TCRdb reprocessed the immunoSEQ multiplex PCR reads via MiXCR and lists one record per CDR3 protein. Counted here are around 270,000 distinct CDR3 sequences, 70% to 90% occurring once; the ten biggest clones make up 0.18%. The sequence was collected from a human donor with multiple sclerosis. The chain has TRBV12-3 or TRBV12-4 and TRBJ1-3; D gene unclear. The sample comprised CD8+ T cells from PBMCs. The CDR3 DNA sequence: TGTGCCAGCAGTTTTCAGATCCCTACCGGCACCATATATTTT. Translation gives CASSFQIPTGTIYF.